The next 24 T cell receptor beta chains were all read from a single sample in a study of CD8+ T cells in alopecia areata. Sequencing used cDNA as its template, made by extracting RNA and reverse transcribing it. The data were produced by immunoSEQ multiplex PCR, yet TCRdb's version contains in-frame clones alone and is incomplete. Among some 180,000 clones listed, roughly 63% were seen once. The sequencing here drew on CD4+ T cells sorted from blood, taken at week 0. The receptors come from a human donor with alopecia areata.

The chain carries TRBV30 and TRBJ2-6, with D tentatively TRBD1 or TRBD2 (6 bases each). Per germline, CDR1 GTSNPN and CDR2 SVGIG (reference sequence). CDR3 length: 15 residues. V was pared by 4 bases and J by 2 bases, with 12 bases between. The CDR3 loop reads CAWIRGLAGANVLTF. CDR3 nucleotides: TGTGCCTGGATTCGGGGGCTGGCTGGGGCCAACGTCCTGACTTTC. The full variable domain, its missing parts supplied by reference TRBV30 and TRBJ2-6, is SQTIHQWPATLVQPVGSPLSLECTVEGTSNPNLYWYRQAAGRGLQLLFYSVGIGQISSEVPQNLSASRPQDRQFILSSKKLLLSDSGFYLCAWIRGLAGANVLTFGAGSRLTVL.

This rearrangement joins TRBV5-1 to TRBJ1-6; unclear D gene. In germline, CDR1 is SGHRS, CDR2 YFSETQ. The CDR3 runs 15 residues. The V and J ends lost 2 bases and 2 bases respectively, with 8 bases between them. CDR3 protein: CASSLGRTYNSPLHF. In DNA, the CDR3 is TGCGCCAGCAGCTTAGGACGGACCTATAATTCACCCCTCCACTTT.

This chain's CDR3 is CASSRSSDTQYF. CDR3 bases: TGCGCCAGCAGCAGGTCTTCAGATACGCAGTATTTT. V is TRBV5-1 and J is TRBJ2-3, with D hard to call. Between the trimmed V and J ends, which lost 4 bases and 4 bases, there was a span of 7 bases. In germline, CDR1 is SGHRS, CDR2 YFSETQ. The CDR3 contains 12 residues.

This clone was recorded a few times. J is TRBJ2-3 and V is TRBV13; unclear D gene. V dropped 1 base and J dropped 0 bases, with 5 bases sitting between them. In germline, CDR1 is PRHDT, CDR2 FYEKMQ (reference sequence). The CDR3 sequence is 14 residues long. CDR3: CASSLVVSTDTQYF. DNA for the CDR3: TGTGCCAGCAGCTTAGTTGTGAGCACAGATACGCAGTATTTT.

This chain links TRBV7-2 with TRBJ2-2; D possibly matches TRBD1 or TRBD2 (6 bases each). The CDR3 has 16 residues. Germline values: CDR1 SGHTA, CDR2 FQGNSA. V lost 3 bases to trimming and J lost 6 bases, with 17 bases between them. The CDR3: CASSFGALRGAGELFF. The CDR3 DNA follows: TGTGCCAGCAGCTTTGGTGCCCTTAGGGGGGCCGGGGAGCTGTTTTTT. Full variable domain (outside the CDR3, taken from reference TRBV7-2 and TRBJ2-2): GAGVSQSPSNKVTEKGKDVELRCDPISGHTALYWYRQSLGQGLEFLIYFQGNSAPDKSGLPSDRFSAERTGGSVSTLTIQRTQQEDSAVYLCASSFGALRGAGELFFGEGSRLTVL.

This chain links TRBV5-1 with TRBJ2-5; D not resolved. The germline gives CDR1 SGHRS, CDR2 YFSETQ. V dropped 4 bases and J dropped 5 bases, with 9 bases sitting between them. The CDR3 sequence is 12 residues long. CDR3 bases: TGCGCCAGCAGCCCAATAAAGGAGACCCAGTACTTC. It encodes CASSPIKETQYF.

The chain uses TRBV11-2 and TRBJ2-3; 10 nucleotides match TRBD2. V was clipped by 6 bases and J by 2 bases; unmatched bases: 8. The CDR3 runs to 16 residues. The germline V gene has CDR1 SGHAT and CDR2 FQNNGV. CDR3 in amino acids: CASRQSSGGYTDTQYF. The CDR3 DNA sequence: TGTGCCAGCAGACAATCTAGCGGGGGCTACACAGATACGCAGTATTTT. The full variable domain, its missing parts supplied by reference TRBV11-2 and TRBJ2-3, is EAGVAQSPRYKIIEKRQSVAFWCNPISGHATLYWYQQILGQGPKLLIQFQNNGVVDDSQLPKDRFSAERLKGVDSTLKIQPAKLEDSAVYLCASRQSSGGYTDTQYFGPGTRLTVL.

The chain links TRBV2 to TRBJ1-5, with D possibly being TRBD1 (5 bases). V was clipped by 1 base and J by 5 bases, with 6 bases between them. Looked up from germline, CDR1 is SNHLY and CDR2 is FYNNEI. The CDR3 has 13 amino acids. This CDR3 is CASSEGDYQPQHF. The CDR3 nucleotides are TGTGCCAGCAGTGAAGGGGACTATCAGCCCCAGCATTTT.

J is TRBJ1-2 and V is TRBV29-1; TRBD1 might be the D (5 bases). Trimming cost V 8 bases and J 7 bases, with 17 bases left between them. Per the germline V gene, CDR1 is SQVTM and CDR2 is ANQGSEA. This CDR3 is 12 amino acids long. The CDR3 nucleotides are TGCAGCCTTAGGGGAGGGGCCGGTGGCTACACCTTC. Residues: CSLRGGAGGYTF.

The chain carries TRBV7-2 and TRBJ1-2, with D unresolved. CDR1 is SGHTA and CDR2 is FQGNSA in the germline V gene. The CDR3 length is 10 residues. Trimming stripped 11 bases from V and 3 bases from J, with 7 bases between. CDR3 nucleotide sequence: TGTGCCGAGGATGACTATGGCTACACCTTC. This translates into CAEDDYGYTF.

The chain combines TRBV5-1 with TRBJ2-7; D is possibly TRBD1 (6 bases). The V and J ends lost 0 bases and 5 bases respectively, with 12 bases between them. This CDR3 is built from 14 residues. Germline CDR1 reads SGHRS; CDR2 reads YFSETQ. The CDR3 DNA reads as TGCGCCAGCAGCTTGGACCTGGGGGCGAACGAGCAGTACTTC. Translation: CASSLDLGANEQYF.

V and J are TRBV7-9 and TRBJ2-5; D may correspond to TRBD1 or TRBD2 (5 bases each). The V end lost 2 bases, the J end lost 5 bases, and 18 bases lay between the germline ends. The germline V gene has CDR1 SEHNR and CDR2 FQNEAQ (reference sequence). This CDR3 is built from 16 residues. The CDR3 DNA is TGTGCCAGCAGCTTACCAGTTGCCGGGGCTGGGGAGACCCAGTACTTC. Encoded protein: CASSLPVAGAGETQYF.

V and J are TRBV5-6 and TRBJ2-5; no reliable D call. Germline V lookup: CDR1 SGHDT, CDR2 YYEEEE. This CDR3 has 12 amino acids. Between the trimmed V and J ends, which lost 1 base and 5 bases, there was a span of 6 bases. The CDR3: CASSLRVETQYF. The CDR3 DNA reads TGTGCCAGCAGCTTGCGAGTTGAGACCCAGTACTTC. Together with reference TRBV5-6 and TRBJ2-5, the CDR3 gives the full variable domain: DAGVTQSPTHLIKTRGQQVTLRCSPKSGHDTVSWYQQALGQGPQFIFQYYEEEERQRGNFPDRFSGHQFPNYSSELNVNALLLGDSALYLCASSLRVETQYFGPGTRLLVL.

This clone was observed a handful of times. The rearrangement links TRBV29-1 to TRBJ1-1; D unclear. Trimming cost V 4 bases and J 3 bases, with 12 bases left between them. The germline gives CDR1 SQVTM, CDR2 ANQGSEA. This CDR3 has 13 residues. In DNA, the CDR3 is TGCAGCGTTGTGTCGTCAGTATACACTGAAGCTTTCTTT. This encodes CSVVSSVYTEAFF.

V gene TRBV4-3 combines with J gene TRBJ2-3; TRBD1 matches 8 bases. The J segment lost 5 bases and the V segment lost 0 bases, leaving 7 bases of the junction unmatched. The CDR3 runs to 16 residues. Germline CDR1 and CDR2: LGHNA and YSLEER. Here the CDR3 DNA reads TGCGCCAGCAGCCAAGAGGGGACAGGTCAGGGAGATACGCAGTATTTT. Translated, it gives CASSQEGTGQGDTQYF.

The chain links TRBV29-1 to TRBJ2-4; D is unclear. Trimming removed 4 bases from V and 7 bases from J, with 14 bases in between. The CDR3 contains 13 residues. Germline V CDR1 and CDR2: SQVTM, ANQGSEA. The DNA for the CDR3 is TGCAGCGTTGGGGCGAGTGTGGGGAACATTCAGTACTTC. This codes for CSVGASVGNIQYF.

The chain couples TRBV30 to TRBJ1-2, with unresolved D. There are 10 residues in the CDR3. Germline-derived CDR1 and CDR2 are GTSNPN and SVGIG (reference sequence). V lost 2 bases, J lost 2 bases, and 0 bases lay in between. The CDR3 DNA sequence: TGTGCCTGGAGTAACTATGGCTACACCTTC. It encodes CAWSNYGYTF.

The rearrangement links TRBV29-1 to TRBJ2-1, with TRBD2 identical over 9 bases. CDR3 length: 13 residues. CDR1 and CDR2 from the germline V gene are SQVTM and ANQGSEA. V shed 2 bases, J shed 8 bases, and the junction held 4 bases outside the gene matches. CDR3: CSVEMTSGDEQFF. The CDR3 nucleotides are TGCAGCGTTGAAATGACTAGCGGCGATGAGCAGTTCTTC.

The chain joins TRBV5-1 to TRBJ2-7; 10 bases are a match to TRBD1. The CDR3 covers 16 residues. Germline CDR1 is SGHRS and CDR2 is YFSETQ. Losses at the gene ends were 4 bases for V and 0 bases for J; bases not matched to a gene: 7. The chain's CDR3 is CASSPGTGASSYEQYF. The CDR3 DNA follows: TGCGCCAGCAGCCCCGGGACAGGGGCAAGCTCCTACGAGCAGTACTTC.

In regard to this clone: The sample carries other DNA sequences with the same CDR3. The chain employs TRBV5-1 and TRBJ1-2; D is unclear. Trimming took 0 bases from V and 0 from J, leaving 6 bases between them. The CDR3 consists of 14 residues. In germline, CDR1 is SGHRS, CDR2 YFSETQ. The CDR3 nucleotides are TGCGCCAGCAGCTTGGATGGGACTAACTATGGCTACACCTTC. Protein product: CASSLDGTNYGYTF.

CDR3 protein: CAWSALTGTTEAFF. CDR3 bases: TGTGCCTGGAGTGCACTCACCGGGACAACTGAAGCTTTCTTT. This chain uses TRBV30 with TRBJ1-1; possible D gene TRBD1, 6 bases. V was shortened by 1 base and J by 5 bases, with 14 bases between the two germline ends. Germline CDR1 GTSNPN, CDR2 SVGIG (reference sequence). This CDR3 region has 14 residues.

The chain joins TRBV30 to TRBJ1-3; D is ambiguous. Germline lookup yields CDR1 GTSNPN and CDR2 SVGIG (reference sequence). This CDR3 region has 11 residues. The V end was cut by 4 bases, the J end by 2 bases, with 3 bases between. This CDR3 reads CAWMAGNTIYF. The CDR3 bases are TGTGCCTGGATGGCTGGAAACACCATATATTTT.

J is TRBJ2-5 and V is TRBV7-6; the match to TRBD2 covers 7 bases. CDR1 SGHVS and CDR2 FNYEAQ come from the germline V gene. J lost 2 bases, V lost 0 bases, and 0 bases had no gene match. This CDR3 spans 14 amino acids. The CDR3 sequence is CASSLAGGQETQYF. CDR3 nucleotides: TGTGCCAGCAGCTTAGCGGGGGGGCAAGAGACCCAGTACTTC. Complete variable domain (other parts from reference TRBV7-6 and TRBJ2-5): GAGVSQSPRYKVTKRGQDVALRCDPISGHVSLYWYRQALGQGPEFLTYFNYEAQQDKSGLPNDRFSAERPEGSISTLTIQRTEQRDSAMYRCASSLAGGQETQYFGPGTRLLVL.

This clone was recorded a few times. The chain recombines TRBV7-6 with TRBJ2-1, with 8 bases identical to TRBD2. CDR1 and CDR2 from the germline V gene are SGHVS and FNYEAQ. V shed 4 bases, J shed 13 bases, and the junction held 3 bases outside the gene matches. This CDR3 comprises 11 residues. The CDR3 protein is CASSSGGVQFF. The CDR3 DNA is TGTGCCAGCAGCTCGGGGGGGGTTCAGTTCTTC.